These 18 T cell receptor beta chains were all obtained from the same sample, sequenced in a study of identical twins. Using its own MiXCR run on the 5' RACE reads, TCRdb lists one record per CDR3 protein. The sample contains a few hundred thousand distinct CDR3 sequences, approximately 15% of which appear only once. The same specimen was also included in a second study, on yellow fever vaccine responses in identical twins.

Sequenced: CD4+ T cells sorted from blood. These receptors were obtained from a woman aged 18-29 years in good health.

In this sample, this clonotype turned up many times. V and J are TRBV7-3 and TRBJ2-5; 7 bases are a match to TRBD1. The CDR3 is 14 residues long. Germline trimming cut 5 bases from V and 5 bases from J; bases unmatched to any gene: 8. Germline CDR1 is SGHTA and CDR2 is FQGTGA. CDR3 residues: CASSQTGIGETQYF. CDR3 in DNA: TGTGCCAGCAGCCAGACAGGGATAGGGGAGACCCAGTACTTC.

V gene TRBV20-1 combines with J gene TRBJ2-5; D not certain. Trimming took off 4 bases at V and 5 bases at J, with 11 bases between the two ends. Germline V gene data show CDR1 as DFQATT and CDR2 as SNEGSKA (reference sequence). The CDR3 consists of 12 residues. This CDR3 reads CSATRIGETQYF. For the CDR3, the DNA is TGCAGTGCTACCCGAATCGGGGAGACCCAGTACTTC.

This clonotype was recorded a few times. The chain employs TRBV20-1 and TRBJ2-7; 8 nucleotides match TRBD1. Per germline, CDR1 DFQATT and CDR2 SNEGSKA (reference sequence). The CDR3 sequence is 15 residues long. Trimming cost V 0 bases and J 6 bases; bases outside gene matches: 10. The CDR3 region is CSARDQTGEVIEQYF. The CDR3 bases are TGCAGTGCTAGAGACCAGACAGGGGAAGTAATCGAGCAGTACTTC.

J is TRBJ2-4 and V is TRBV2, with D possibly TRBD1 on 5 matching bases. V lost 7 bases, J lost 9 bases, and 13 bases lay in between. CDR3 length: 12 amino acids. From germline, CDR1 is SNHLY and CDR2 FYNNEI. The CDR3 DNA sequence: TGTGCCAGCATGCTCTCAGGGCCCATTCAGTACTTC. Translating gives CASMLSGPIQYF.

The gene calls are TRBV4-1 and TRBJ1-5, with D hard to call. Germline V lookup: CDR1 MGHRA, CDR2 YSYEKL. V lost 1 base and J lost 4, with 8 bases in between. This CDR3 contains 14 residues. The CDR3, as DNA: TGCGCCAGCAGCCAAGTGGGGAAGAATCAGCCCCAGCATTTT. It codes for CASSQVGKNQPQHF.

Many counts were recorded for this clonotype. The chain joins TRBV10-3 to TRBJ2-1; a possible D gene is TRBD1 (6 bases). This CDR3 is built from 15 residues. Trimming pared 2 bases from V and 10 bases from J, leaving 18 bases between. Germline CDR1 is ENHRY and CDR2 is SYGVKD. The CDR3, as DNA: TGTGCCATCAGTGAGACGAAATGGGGGCTAGGGGAGCAGTTCTTC. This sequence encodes CAISETKWGLGEQFF.

CDR3 DNA sequence: TGTGCCAGCAGTTTTCTGGCAGGGAGGGCGAACACTGAAGCTTTCTTT. Amino acids: CASSFLAGRANTEAFF. This chain joins TRBV12-3 or TRBV12-4 and TRBJ1-1; possibly TRBD1 for D (5 bases). The length of the CDR3 is 16 residues. V was trimmed by 3 bases and J by 1 base, leaving 15 bases between them.

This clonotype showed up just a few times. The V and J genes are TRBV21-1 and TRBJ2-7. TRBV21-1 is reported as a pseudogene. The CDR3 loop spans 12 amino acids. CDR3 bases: TGTGCCCGCGAGTGTAGGGACTACGAGCAGTACTTC. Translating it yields CARECRDYEQYF.

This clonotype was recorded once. The CDR3 loop reads CASATGTQGRGEQYF. The CDR3 DNA is TGTGCCAGTGCAACCGGGACTCAGGGCCGGGGCGAGCAGTACTTC. This chain links TRBV19 with TRBJ2-7; perhaps TRBD2 as D (6 bases). The V end was cut by 8 bases, the J end by 6 bases, with 23 bases between. The CDR3 covers 15 residues. Germline CDR1 and CDR2: LNHDA and SQIVND (reference sequence).

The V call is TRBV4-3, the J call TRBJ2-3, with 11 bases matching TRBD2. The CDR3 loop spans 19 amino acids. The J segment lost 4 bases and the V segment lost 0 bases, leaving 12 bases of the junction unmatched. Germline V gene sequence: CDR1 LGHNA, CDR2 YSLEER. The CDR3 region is CASSQDTSTSGRFSDTQYF. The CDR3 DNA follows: TGCGCCAGCAGCCAAGACACCTCTACTAGCGGGAGATTCTCAGATACGCAGTATTTT.

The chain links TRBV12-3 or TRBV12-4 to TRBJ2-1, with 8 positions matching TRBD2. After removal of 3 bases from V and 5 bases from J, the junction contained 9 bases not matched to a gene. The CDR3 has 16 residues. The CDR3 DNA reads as TGTGCCAGCAGTTTCTTTTCAGCGGGAGAGGACAATGAGCAGTTCTTC. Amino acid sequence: CASSFFSAGEDNEQFF.

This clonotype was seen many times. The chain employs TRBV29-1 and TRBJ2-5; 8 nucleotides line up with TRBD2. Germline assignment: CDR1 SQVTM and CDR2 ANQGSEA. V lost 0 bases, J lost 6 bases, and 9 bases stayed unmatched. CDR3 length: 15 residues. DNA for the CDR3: TGCAGCGTTGAAGACCATAGCGGGACCAGAAAGACCCAGTACTTC. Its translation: CSVEDHSGTRKTQYF.

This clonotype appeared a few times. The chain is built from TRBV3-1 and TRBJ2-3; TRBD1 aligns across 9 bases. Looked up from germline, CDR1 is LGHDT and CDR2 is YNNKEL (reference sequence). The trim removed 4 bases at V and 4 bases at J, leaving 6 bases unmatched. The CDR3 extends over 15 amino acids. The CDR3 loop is CASSRPGQGPDTQYF. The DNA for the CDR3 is TGTGCCAGCAGCCGACCGGGACAGGGTCCAGATACGCAGTATTTT.

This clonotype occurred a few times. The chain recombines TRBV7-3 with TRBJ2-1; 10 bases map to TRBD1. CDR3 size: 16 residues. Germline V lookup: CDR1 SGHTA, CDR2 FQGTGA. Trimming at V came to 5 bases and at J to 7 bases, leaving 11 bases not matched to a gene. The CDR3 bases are TGTGCCAGCAGCGGCAAGGGACAGGGGCTCGGGAATGAGCAGTTCTTC. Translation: CASSGKGQGLGNEQFF.

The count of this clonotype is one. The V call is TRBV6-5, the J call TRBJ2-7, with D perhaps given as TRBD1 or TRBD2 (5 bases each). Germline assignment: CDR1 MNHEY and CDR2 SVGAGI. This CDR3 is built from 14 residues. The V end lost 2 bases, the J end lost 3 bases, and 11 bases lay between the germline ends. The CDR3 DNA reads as TGTGCCAGCAGTTACCTCGGGACGATCTACGAGCAGTACTTC. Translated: CASSYLGTIYEQYF.

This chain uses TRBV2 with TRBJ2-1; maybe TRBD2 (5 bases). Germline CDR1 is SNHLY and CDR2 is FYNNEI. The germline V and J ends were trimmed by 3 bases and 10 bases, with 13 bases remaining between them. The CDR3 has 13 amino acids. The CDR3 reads CASSDSRVGEQFF. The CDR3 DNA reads TGTGCCAGCAGTGATTCGCGGGTCGGCGAGCAGTTCTTC.

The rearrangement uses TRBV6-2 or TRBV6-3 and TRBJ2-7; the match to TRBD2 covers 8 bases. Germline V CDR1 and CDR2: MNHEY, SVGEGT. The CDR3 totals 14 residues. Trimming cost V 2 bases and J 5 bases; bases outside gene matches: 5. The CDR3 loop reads CASSYSGSSNEQYF. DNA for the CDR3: TGTGCCAGCAGTTACAGCGGGAGTTCGAACGAGCAGTACTTC.

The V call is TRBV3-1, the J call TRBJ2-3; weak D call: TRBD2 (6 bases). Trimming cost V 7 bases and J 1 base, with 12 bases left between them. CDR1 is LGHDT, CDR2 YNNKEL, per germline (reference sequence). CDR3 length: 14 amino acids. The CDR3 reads CASKKGGGTDTQYF. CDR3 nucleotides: TGTGCCAGCAAGAAGGGCGGGGGCACAGATACGCAGTATTTT.